This T cell receptor (beta chain) was sequenced during a study of cytomegalovirus exposure and HLA in healthy donors. The wider study: Both the roughly 120 validation repertoires and the approximately 700 first-cohort repertoires used the same platform, as reported by a later analysis. Study conclusions and caveats: 164 TCR beta chains were listed as cytomegalovirus-associated. Three chains linked to CMV were shown in vitro to be specific for CMV antigens.

Donors came from a validation cohort of 95 to 150 subjects, distinct from the first 666-subject cohort. Libraries were prepared by immunoSEQ multiplex PCR; TCRdb keeps only in-frame clonotypes and omits some of them. This table holds 150,000 to 200,000 clones, around nine tenths found once. Worth noting for this clone: Its antigen is unknown.

Germline V CDR1 and CDR2: MNHEY, SVGAGI. The CDR3 has 14 residues. J gave up 9 bases and V 5 bases, and 10 bases lay outside the gene matches. Sequenced: PBMCs. The rearrangement joins TRBV6-5 to TRBJ2-4; TRBD1 aligns across 7 bases. This sequence was found in a man aged 18 to 30 in good health and CMV-seropositive. DNA of the CDR3: TGTGCCAGCAGTCTACAGGGGCCTTCGATCATTCAGTACTTC. It encodes CASSLQGPSIIQYF.